One sample yielded the 13 T cell receptor beta chains listed below, sequenced in a study of cytomegalovirus exposure and HLA in healthy donors. This PCR relied on a set of 60 Vbeta primers and 13 Jbeta primers. Libraries were prepared by immunoSEQ multiplex PCR; TCRdb keeps only in-frame clonotypes and omits some of them. This table holds some 130,000 clones, around 63% found once. The sequencing input was PBMCs. Receptors originate from a human donor in good health.

The chain combines TRBV9 with TRBJ2-2; D might be TRBD1 (5 bases). Trimming removed 4 bases at V and 2 bases at J, with 12 bases between. CDR1 SGDLS and CDR2 YYNGEE come from the germline V gene. The CDR3 spans 15 residues. CDR3 in DNA: TGTGCCAGCAGCCTCCGACAGACAAACACCGGGGAGCTGTTTTTT. Protein sequence: CASSLRQTNTGELFF.

The V gene is TRBV6-5, the J gene TRBJ2-2, with a weak D call TRBD2 (5 bases). Germline values: CDR1 MNHEY, CDR2 SVGAGI. The ends were cut back, 7 bases at V and 1 base at J, with 10 bases in the middle. This CDR3 has 14 residues. CDR3 residues: CASTVGLNTGELFF. DNA of the CDR3: TGTGCCAGCACCGTTGGACTGAACACCGGGGAGCTGTTTTTT.

The V gene is TRBV11-2, the J gene TRBJ2-7; possibly TRBD2 for D (6 bases). Germline V gives CDR1 SGHAT, CDR2 FQNNGV. The CDR3 loop spans 16 amino acids. The ends were cut back, 1 base at V and 2 bases at J, with 15 bases in the middle. CDR3 loop: CASSLGSVGGAYEQYF. The CDR3 DNA reads as TGTGCCAGCAGCTTAGGGTCGGTTGGAGGGGCCTACGAGCAGTACTTC.

This sequence joins TRBV19 and TRBJ2-7; 7 positions match TRBD2. The CDR3 loop spans 12 amino acids. Germline-derived CDR1 and CDR2 are LNHDA and SQIVND (reference sequence). After removal of 7 bases from V and 7 bases from J, the junction contained 7 bases not matched to a gene. As DNA, the CDR3 is TGTGCCAGTACGGGGGGAGCGGATGAGCAGTACTTC. Translated, it gives CASTGGADEQYF.

The J gene is TRBJ2-3, the V gene TRBV2; TRBD2 agrees at 11 bases. Trimming cost V 9 bases and J 9 bases; bases outside gene matches: 11. The CDR3 length is 14 residues. CDR1 and CDR2 (germline): SNHLY, FYNNEI. Here the CDR3 DNA reads TGTGCCAGAAGAAAACTAGCGGGAGTTGACACGCAGTATTTT. Protein: CARRKLAGVDTQYF. The full variable domain, completed using reference TRBV2 and TRBJ2-3, is EPEVTQTPSHQVTQMGQEVILRCVPISNHLYFYWYRQILGQKVEFLVSFYNNEISEKSEIFDDQFSVERPDGSNFTLKIRSTKLEDSAMYFCARRKLAGVDTQYFGPGTRLTVL.

This chain uses TRBV18 with TRBJ2-7; 9 bases align to TRBD1. The J segment lost 4 bases and the V segment lost 1 base, leaving 2 bases of the junction unmatched. Germline CDR1 KGHSH, CDR2 LQKENI. This CDR3 contains 14 residues. In DNA form, the CDR3 reads TGTGCCAGCTCACCACGGGGACAGGGTTACGAGCAGTACTTC. It specifies CASSPRGQGYEQYF.

Worth noting for this clone: Other DNA variants within this sample encode the same CDR3. The V call is TRBV18, the J call TRBJ2-7; D is unresolved. The CDR3 is 13 residues long. V was trimmed by 3 bases and J by 3 bases, leaving 9 bases between them. The germline CDR1 and CDR2 sequences are KGHSH and LQKENI. CDR3 residues: CASSPGSGYEQYF. The CDR3 DNA follows: TGTGCCAGCTCACCCGGCTCAGGCTACGAGCAGTACTTC. The complete variable domain, with remaining parts taken from reference TRBV18 and TRBJ2-7, reads NAGVMQNPRHLVRRRGQEARLRCSPMKGHSHVYWYRQLPEEGLKFMVYLQKENIIDESGMPKERFSAEFPKEGPSILRIQQVVRGDSAAYFCASSPGSGYEQYFGPGTRLTVT.

This clone was counted a few times. The J gene is TRBJ2-6, the V gene TRBV11-1; D is uncertain. The CDR3 length is 16 residues. The V gene lost 4 bases and the J gene lost 4 bases, with 14 bases spanning the gap. Germline CDR1 SGHAT, CDR2 FQDESV (reference sequence). The DNA of the CDR3 is TGTGCCAGCAGCTATCCCATTGGGCCCGGGGCCAACGTCCTGACTTTC. Amino acid sequence: CASSYPIGPGANVLTF.

This clone showed up just a few times. The V and J genes are TRBV19 and TRBJ2-7, with 7 bases fitting TRBD2. The ends lost 5 bases at V and 3 bases at J; junction bases unmatched: 7. Germline V gene data show CDR1 as LNHDA and CDR2 as SQIVND (reference sequence). This CDR3 region has 14 residues. The CDR3 sequence: CASSPTGGSYEQYF. In DNA form, the CDR3 reads TGTGCCAGTAGTCCGACTGGCGGGAGCTACGAGCAGTACTTC.

The chain uses TRBV18 and TRBJ2-1; 9 bases fit TRBD1. J lost 7 bases, V lost 4 bases, and 14 bases had no gene match. Germline CDR1 reads KGHSH; CDR2 reads LQKENI. The CDR3 extends over 17 amino acids. CDR3 in DNA: TGTGCCAGCTCACAGAACCTCGGGGGACAGGGTGTTAATGAGCAGTTCTTC. This encodes CASSQNLGGQGVNEQFF.

V gene TRBV15 combines with J gene TRBJ2-7; TRBD1 might be the D (5 bases). Trimming took 1 base from V and 3 from J, leaving 10 bases between them. Germline assignment: CDR1 LNHNV and CDR2 YYDKDF (reference sequence). The CDR3 contains 14 residues. CDR3 sequence: CATSRAPTVYEQYF. CDR3 in DNA: TGTGCCACCAGCAGAGCCCCGACAGTCTACGAGCAGTACTTC. The entire variable domain, with the rest obtained from reference TRBV15 and TRBJ2-7, is as follows: DAMVIQNPRYQVTQFGKPVTLSCSQTLNHNVMYWYQQKSSQAPKLLFHYYDKDFNNEADTPDNFQSRRPNTSFCFLDIRSPGLGDTAMYLCATSRAPTVYEQYFGPGTRLTVT.

The chain has TRBV19 and TRBJ1-2, with 8 bases matching TRBD1. The CDR3 contains 15 residues. The trim removed 2 bases at V and 4 bases at J, leaving 6 bases unmatched. Per the germline V gene, CDR1 is LNHDA and CDR2 is SQIVND (reference sequence). CDR3 sequence: CASSIRTGTSYGYTF. In DNA form, the CDR3 reads TGTGCCAGTAGTATACGGACAGGGACTTCCTATGGCTACACCTTC. Based on the CDR3 plus reference TRBV19 and TRBJ1-2, the full variable domain is DGGITQSPKYLFRKEGQNVTLSCEQNLNHDAMYWYRQDPGQGLRLIYYSQIVNDFQKGDIAEGYSVSREKKESFPLTVTSAQKNPTAFYLCASSIRTGTSYGYTFGSGTRLTVV.

This chain uses TRBV2 with TRBJ2-3; TRBD1 aligns across 12 bases. The J segment lost 5 bases and the V segment lost 5 bases, leaving 11 bases of the junction unmatched. Germline V gives CDR1 SNHLY, CDR2 FYNNEI. The CDR3 runs 17 residues. The CDR3 nucleotides are TGTGCCAGCAGTACGGCAGGGGACAGGGGGCGCGAAGATACGCAGTATTTT. Translating gives CASSTAGDRGREDTQYF.